The present T cell receptor (beta chain) was sequenced within a study of T cells after somatic rescue of genetic block. Clones were read by immunoSEQ multiplex PCR, and TCRdb kept only the in-frame ones, dropping some. This table holds 65,000 to 70,000 clones, 90% to 95% found once. Per germline, CDR1 ENHRY and CDR2 SYGVKD. V lost 11 bases to trimming and J lost 9 bases, with 14 bases between them. The CDR3 extends over 12 amino acids. V gene TRBV10-3 combines with J gene TRBJ1-6; D is perhaps TRBD1 (5 bases). Sequenced: peripheral blood mononuclear cells (PBMCs). The clonotype comes from a man aged 35 to 55. The CDR3 here is CAAQSGGSPLHF. The CDR3 nucleotides read TGTGCCGCGCAGTCGGGGGGTTCACCCCTCCACTTT.